Sequencing of this T cell receptor (beta chain) was carried out in a study of blood T cell repertoires in COVID-19. Study in general: From the United States, Italy and Spain came samples of acute and convalescent COVID-19. T cells, B-cell-depleted T cells, or PBMCs supplied cDNA or gDNA.

CDR3 size: 13 residues. In germline, CDR1 is MNHEY, CDR2 SVGAGI. The V gene lost 6 bases and the J gene lost 4 bases, with 10 bases spanning the gap. The method was immunoSEQ multiplex PCR; TCRdb's version includes in-frame clones alone and lacks a portion of them. This sample has just over 75,000 clones; over 80% occur once, and the top ten carry 3.5% to 4%. Sequencing used peripheral blood. The source of this sequence is a man aged 45-60 years with acute or convalescent COVID-19. This chain links TRBV6-5 with TRBJ1-3; D is unresolved. The CDR3 spells CASRRPGGNTIYF. In DNA, the CDR3 is TGTGCCAGCAGAAGGCCGGGAGGAAACACCATATATTTT.